The rows below give T cell receptor beta chains drawn from one sample of a study of CD8 T cells in ankylosing spondylitis. TCRdb processed the 5' RACE reads anew with MiXCR; each CDR3 protein has one entry. The table records 150,000 to 200,000 distinct CDR3 sequences, roughly 18% of them present only once. Sequenced material: blood, either unsorted or a sorted T cell fraction (not recorded which). Receptor source: a male donor between 10 and 30 years old with ankylosing spondylitis or in good health (not recorded which). The CDR3 runs from the conserved cysteine through the conserved F or W. D genes are given only for firm matches. Clone sizes are given selectively: once, few, many, or a class where the clone is expanded.

>TRBJ2-5|15|TRBV20-1|few|.
TGCAGTGCTAGAGATTCGAACAGGGTGGAAGAGACCCAGTACTTC
CSARDSNRVEETQYF
>TRBJ1-1|17|TRBV7-9|.|TRBD1
TGTGCCAGCAGCCCGCGACAGGGGCTAGAACGGAACACTGAAGCTTTCTTT
CASSPRQGLERNTEAFF
>TRBJ2-1|15|TRBV5-4|.|TRBD2
TGTGCCAGCAGCGGAGGGACTAGCGGTCACAATGAGCAGTTCTTC
CASSGGTSGHNEQFF
>TRBJ2-3|17|TRBV7-8|many|TRBD2
TGTGCCAGCAGCTCTCCCGAGCGGGAGCGTGGCACAGATACGCAGTATTTT
CASSSPERERGTDTQYF
>TRBJ2-1|13|TRBV29-1|.|TRBD2
TGCAGCGTTGGTGGACTAGCGTACAATGAGCAGTTCTTC
CSVGGLAYNEQFF
>TRBJ2-3|15|TRBV28|many|.
TGTGCCAGCAGTTATACGGGCCCACCCGCAGATACGCAGTATTTT
CASSYTGPPADTQYF
>TRBJ2-1|16|TRBV12-3/TRBV12-4|many|TRBD1
TGTGCCAGCAGTTTATCTGCAGGGGGTTCCTACAATGAGCAGTTCTTC
CASSLSAGGSYNEQFF
>TRBJ2-7|16|TRBV27|few|TRBD1
TGTGCCAGCAGTTCCCCGGGACAGTCGAGCTCCTACGAGCAGTACTTC
CASSSPGQSSSYEQYF
>TRBJ2-3|15|TRBV7-2|many|.
TGTGCCAGCAGCCAAGGGGGTGGGAGCACAGATACGCAGTATTTT
CASSQGGGSTDTQYF
>TRBJ2-1|13|TRBV10-1|.|.
TGCGCCAGCAGTCGGCGTCAGGGCGATGAGCAGTTCTTC
CASSRRQGDEQFF
>TRBJ2-1|13|TRBV10-3|.|.
TGTGCCATCAGTCCTTATAGAGGCGATGAGCAGTTCTTC
CAISPYRGDEQFF
>TRBJ2-5|14|TRBV18|.|TRBD1
TGTGCCAGCTCACCTAAGACAGGGGTCGAGACCCAGTACTTC
CASSPKTGVETQYF
>TRBJ1-5|15|TRBV3-1|.|TRBD1
TGTGCCAGCAGCTTAGACCCAGGGGGCGGTCAGCCCCAGCATTTT
CASSLDPGGGQPQHF
>TRBJ2-7|14|TRBV5-1|many|.
TGCGCCAGCAGCTTGGTTCTGGCCTCCTACGAGCAGTACTTC
CASSLVLASYEQYF
>TRBJ1-1|13|TRBV12-3/TRBV12-4|many|.
TGTGCCAGCAGGGGTCGGCAGGTCACTGAAGCTTTCTTT
CASRGRQVTEAFF
>TRBJ1-3|13|TRBV9|many|.
TGTGCCAGCAGCAGCGGAGGAGGAAACACCATATATTTT
CASSSGGGNTIYF
>TRBJ2-1|13|TRBV24-1|.|.
TGTGCCACCAGGCGGGACTCAAACAATGAGCAGTTCTTC
CATRRDSNNEQFF
>TRBJ1-3|14|TRBV19|.|.
TGTGCCAGTACCCCGACAGGAGATGGAAACACCATATATTTT
CASTPTGDGNTIYF
>TRBJ2-5|18|TRBV5-1|many|.
TGCGCCAGCAGCCTCCCGACCACCGTGCGGGACCCGCAAGAGACCCAGTACTTC
CASSLPTTVRDPQETQYF
>TRBJ1-1|17|TRBV20-1|.|.
TGCAGTGCTCCGACCGATACAAGGGGCGGCAAGAACACTGAAGCTTTCTTT
CSAPTDTRGGKNTEAFF
>TRBJ2-3|13|TRBV6-2/TRBV6-3|.|.
TGTGCCAGCAGTTACGACCAGCCAGATACGCAGTATTTT
CASSYDQPDTQYF
>TRBJ2-1|19|TRBV7-2|many|TRBD2
TGTGCCAGCAGCTTAGTTGGGGGACTAGGGGTATCCCCGTACAATGAGCAGTTCTTC
CASSLVGGLGVSPYNEQFF
>TRBJ2-3|13|TRBV29-1|many|TRBD2
TGCAGCGCAGGACTAGGGCTCACAGATACGCAGTATTTT
CSAGLGLTDTQYF
>TRBJ2-1|10|TRBV20-1|.|.
TGCAGTGCTGGTAGGGCGGAGCAGTTCTTC
CSAGRAEQFF
>TRBJ2-3|17|TRBV18|many|TRBD1
TGTGCCAGCTCACCACCGGGGACAGGGGGCGCGACAGATACGCAGTATTTT
CASSPPGTGGATDTQYF
>TRBJ2-2|12|TRBV24-1|many|.
TGTGCCACCCGTGAGGAATCCGGGGAGCTGTTTTTT
CATREESGELFF
>TRBJ2-3|15|TRBV12-3/TRBV12-4|many|TRBD2
TGTGCCAGCAGTTTTGGTAGCGGGCGGGGAGATACGCAGTATTTT
CASSFGSGRGDTQYF
>TRBJ2-7|13|TRBV29-1|many|TRBD2
TGCAGCGGAGGGGGACTAGCTGTCTACGAGCAGTACTTC
CSGGGLAVYEQYF
>TRBJ2-2|16|TRBV6-5|many|TRBD1
TGTGCCAGCAGGGAACCGGGACAGCAGTACACCGGGGAGCTGTTTTTT
CASREPGQQYTGELFF
>TRBJ2-3|17|TRBV18|many|TRBD2
TGTGCCAGCTATACACCGGGACCTAGCGGTAGCACAGATACGCAGTATTTT
CASYTPGPSGSTDTQYF
>TRBJ1-4|15|TRBV4-3|many|.
TGCGCCAGCAGCCAACCACGGGGAACTAATGAAAAACTGTTTTTT
CASSQPRGTNEKLFF
>TRBJ2-1|12|TRBV29-1|many|.
TGCAGCGTTGGGGGGCTCCACAATGAGCAGTTCTTC
CSVGGLHNEQFF
>TRBJ1-2|16|TRBV12-3/TRBV12-4|many|TRBD1
TGTGCCAGCAGTTTAGATGGAACAGGGGCTAACTATGGCTACACCTTC
CASSLDGTGANYGYTF
>TRBJ2-7|13|TRBV20-1|many|.
TGCAGTGCTCCTAGCGTCCTCTCCTACGAGCAGTACTTC
CSAPSVLSYEQYF
>TRBJ2-7|15|TRBV2|many|TRBD2
TGTGCCAGCAGGGTAGCGGGAGGGCCGATGGAGGAGCAGTACTTC
CASRVAGGPMEEQYF
>TRBJ2-7|14|TRBV4-2|many|.
TGTGCCAGCAGCCAAGAGATCGGACTACTCGAGCAGTACTTC
CASSQEIGLLEQYF
>TRBJ2-1|15|TRBV28|many|.
TGTGCCAGCAGTCCGATGCCCCCCCACTACAATGAGCAGTTCTTC
CASSPMPPHYNEQFF
>TRBJ2-3|20|TRBV10-3|.|TRBD2
TGTGCCATCAGTGGTAGCGCGACTAGCGGAAGCGAAACCTCCACAGATACGCAGTATTTT
CAISGSATSGSETSTDTQYF
>TRBJ2-1|15|TRBV20-1|many|.
TGCAGTGCTCCCAGGCCAGGGCGGCCCAACAATGAGCAGTTCTTC
CSAPRPGRPNNEQFF
>TRBJ2-7|13|TRBV29-1|many|.
TGCAGCGTTGCTCCCCGCGGCTCCTACGAGCAGTACTTC
CSVAPRGSYEQYF
>TRBJ1-2|18|TRBV12-3/TRBV12-4|many|TRBD1
TGTGCCAGCAGCCAACGGGACAGGGGACACAGTACTAACTATGGCTACACCTTC
CASSQRDRGHSTNYGYTF
>TRBJ1-1|15|TRBV7-9|many|.
TGTGCCAGCAGCTCCACCCCGACAGGCGGGACTGAAGCTTTCTTT
CASSSTPTGGTEAFF
>TRBJ2-1|11|TRBV29-1|.|.
TGCAGCGTGGTGGGTCCCGGTGAGCAGTTCTTC
CSVVGPGEQFF
>TRBJ2-7|15|TRBV7-2|many|.
TGTGCCAGCAGCTTAGCCGAGGGGGGGAACTACGAGCAGTACTTC
CASSLAEGGNYEQYF
>TRBJ2-3|13|TRBV12-3/TRBV12-4|.|.
TGTGCCAGCAGCCCGGGGGCGGAGCGGCTGACGTATTTT
CASSPGAERLTYF
>TRBJ2-1|13|TRBV20-1|.|.
TGCAGTGCTTTTAATGGCGAGAGCAATGAGCAGTTCTTC
CSAFNGESNEQFF
>TRBJ2-2|17|TRBV28|.|TRBD2
TGTGCCAGCAGTTTAGGACTAGCGGGAGTAAAAACCGGGGAGCTGTTTTTT
CASSLGLAGVKTGELFF
>TRBJ2-1|12|TRBV12-3/TRBV12-4|many|.
TGTGCCAGCAGGGGCCGTCGGATTGAGCAGTTCTTC
CASRGRRIEQFF
>TRBJ2-2|17|TRBV11-3|many|.
TGTGCCAGCAGCTTAGATCTGCCCTTCCTCGACACCGGGGAGCTGTTTTTT
CASSLDLPFLDTGELFF
>TRBJ2-4|16|TRBV6-2/TRBV6-3|many|.
TGTGCCAGCAGTTACGCAGGCGACAGAGCCAAAAACATTCAGTACTTC
CASSYAGDRAKNIQYF
>TRBJ2-4|13|TRBV18|many|.
TGTGCCAGCTCACCGGACTTGGGAAACATTCAGTACTTC
CASSPDLGNIQYF
>TRBJ1-1|13|TRBV5-5|many|.
TGTGCCAGCAGCTTGGGGCCGAACACTGAAGCTTTCTTT
CASSLGPNTEAFF
>TRBJ2-7|13|TRBV30|.|.
TGTGCCTGGAGTCCAGACGACTCCTACGAGCAGTACTTC
CAWSPDDSYEQYF
>TRBJ2-3|13|TRBV27|many|.
TGTGCCAGCTGGGACGGCAACACAGATACGCAGTATTTT
CASWDGNTDTQYF
>TRBJ2-3|14|TRBV4-1|.|.
TGCGCCAGCAGCCAAGAGGGCCTCACAGATACGCAGTATTTT
CASSQEGLTDTQYF
>TRBJ2-2|13|TRBV20-1|many|TRBD1
TGCAGTGCTGGACAGGGGAACACCGGGGAGCTGTTTTTT
CSAGQGNTGELFF
>TRBJ2-1|14|TRBV7-2|few|TRBD1
TGTGCCAGCAGTCCGGGACAGGGCTACAATGAGCAGTTCTTC
CASSPGQGYNEQFF